The subject of this entry is one TCR beta chain. Its specificity is not known. The sample belongs to a study of vaccination effects on CD4 cells after COVID-19. Profiled with immunoSEQ multiplex PCR; TCRdb holds only in-frame clones, not every one. The sample has tens of thousands of clones, 80% to 85% seen once. Overall study results and limits: Late in the post-vaccination period, infection-induced and vaccine-induced clones underwent marked clonal contraction.

Before sequencing, viral peptide pools were used by the ViraFEST assay to expand antigen-specific CD4+ T cells. Subsequent to a culture period of around 10 days, CD4+ T cells were isolated. Every participant took two doses of the BNT162b2 or mRNA-1273 vaccine. Material: CD4+ T cells from PBMCs cultured with HCoV-229E spike peptides, obtained after COVID-19 vaccination. The sequence came from a human donor who received a COVID-19 vaccine.

CDR3 loop: CACLILAKNIQYF. CDR3 in DNA: TGTGCCTGCCTTATATTAGCCAAAAACATTCAGTACTTC. The gene calls are TRBV30 and TRBJ2-4; D is ambiguous. Germline V gives CDR1 GTSNPN, CDR2 SVGIG (reference sequence). This CDR3 contains 13 residues. The V gene lost 6 bases and the J gene lost 0 bases, with 9 bases spanning the gap.